The source of this T cell receptor (beta chain) is a study of vaccination and CD4 T cells after COVID-19. At the level of the study: Post-COVID samples had a sampling time that fell a median around 100 days after diagnosis (range 35 to 161). The study collected post-vaccine samples a median about 71 days after dose two, with a range of 14 to 241. Overlapping spike peptides from SARS-CoV-2, HCoV-NL63, HCoV-OC43 and HCoV-229E served to stimulate the cells. Control cultures were given a CEFX pool, an HIV-1 Nef pool, or no peptide.

Treatment here: 10-day PBMC culture with coronavirus spike peptide pools or control peptides (ViraFEST assay). The CDR3 is made up of 14 amino acids. Concerning this clonotype itself: Its target is unknown.

Cultured CD4+ T-cell DNA underwent Oncomine TCR Beta short-read sequencing. One entry per CDR3 protein, called by TCRdb with MiXCR from the PCR reads. The sample shows 15,000 or so distinct CDR3 sequences, 48% of them seen only once. V gene TRBV21-1 combines with J gene TRBJ1-2; TRBD1 is taken as the D call from the table, unchecked against the DNA. TRBV21-1 is deemed a pseudogene. Sequencing input: CD4+ T cells from blood, cultured in vitro. This receptor was identified in a human donor who had recovered from COVID-19. Written as DNA, the CDR3 is TGTGCCAGGGGAACAGGGGCAGAAAGGTATGGCTACACCTTC. Its translation: CARGTGAERYGYTF.